This is a list of T cell receptor beta chains from one sample in a study of blood T cell repertoires in COVID-19. Method: immunoSEQ multiplex PCR; TCRdb's copy keeps in-frame clones and lacks some. The data contain roughly 68,000 clones, approximately 80% of them singletons. Input material: peripheral blood. The receptors derive from a woman between 45 and 65 years old with acute or convalescent COVID-19. CDR3s include the opening cysteine and the closing phenylalanine or tryptophan. The D gene is left open where the match is weak. Part of the rows lack a size; the others show once, few, many or a class for expanded clones.

TGTGCCAGCAGCGGGTACTGGACTAGCGGGAGCACAGATACGCAGTATTTT	CASSGYWTSGSTDTQYF	TRBD2	.	TRBJ2-3	TRBV7-9
TGTGCCAGCAGTGAAGCGGTCCTAAGCACAGATACGCAGTATTTT	CASSEAVLSTDTQYF	.	.	TRBJ2-3	TRBV6-1
TGTGCCAGCAATGGCGGGATCAGCACAGATACGCAGTATTTT	CASNGGISTDTQYF	.	.	TRBJ2-3	TRBV6-6
TGTGCCAGCAGTTACCGAGGGATCTATGGCTACACCTTC	CASSYRGIYGYTF	.	.	TRBJ1-2	TRBV6-2/TRBV6-3
TGCGCCAGCAGCTTGTTACGGTCTGAAAAACTGTTTTTT	CASSLLRSEKLFF	.	.	TRBJ1-4	TRBV5-1
TGCAGTGCCCCGACAGGGCACGAGCAGTACTTC	CSAPTGHEQYF	TRBD1	few	TRBJ2-7	TRBV20-1
TGTGCCAGCAGCGTAGGAGCAGGGGACACAGATACGCAGTATTTT	CASSVGAGDTDTQYF	.	.	TRBJ2-3	TRBV9
TGTGCCAGCCGGACAGGGCTCGTCAACGAGCAGTACTTC	CASRTGLVNEQYF	TRBD1	once	TRBJ2-7	TRBV6-5
TGTGCCAGCTCACAGGACAGGCAGCAAGAGACCCAGTACTTC	CASSQDRQQETQYF	TRBD1	.	TRBJ2-5	TRBV18
TGTGCCAGCAGCCGCATACAGACAGACCCCTTGTACTTC	CASSRIQTDPLYF	.	.	TRBJ2-7	TRBV7-9
TGTGCCAGCAACCTACGACTAGCGGGAGCAGATACGCAGTATTTT	CASNLRLAGADTQYF	TRBD2	.	TRBJ2-3	TRBV28
TGTGCCAGCAGTTTATCCTTCCTAGCGGGAGGTGTCGAGCAGTACTTC	CASSLSFLAGGVEQYF	TRBD2	.	TRBJ2-7	TRBV27
TGCGCCAGCAGCTTTCTTGGTAGCGGGATCTCCTACGAGCAGTACTTC	CASSFLGSGISYEQYF	TRBD2	once	TRBJ2-7	TRBV5-1
TGTGCCAGCAGCTTAGAACTAGCGGGTAACGGGGAGCTGTTTTTT	CASSLELAGNGELFF	TRBD2	.	TRBJ2-2	TRBV7-8
TGTGCCAGCTCACCGGCGAGACAGGGTACGGGCACAGATACGCAGTATTTT	CASSPARQGTGTDTQYF	TRBD1	.	TRBJ2-3	TRBV18
TGTGCCAGCAGCTTATGGCGCTCCAGGGGTTCACCCCTCCACTTT	CASSLWRSRGSPLHF	.	.	TRBJ1-6	TRBV7-9
TGCGCCAGCAGTGAAGTGGAGAATTCACCCCTCCACTTT	CASSEVENSPLHF	.	.	TRBJ1-6	TRBV10-2
TGTGCCAGCAGCCCAACACCCCAAGAGACCCAGTACTTC	CASSPTPQETQYF	.	.	TRBJ2-5	TRBV7-2